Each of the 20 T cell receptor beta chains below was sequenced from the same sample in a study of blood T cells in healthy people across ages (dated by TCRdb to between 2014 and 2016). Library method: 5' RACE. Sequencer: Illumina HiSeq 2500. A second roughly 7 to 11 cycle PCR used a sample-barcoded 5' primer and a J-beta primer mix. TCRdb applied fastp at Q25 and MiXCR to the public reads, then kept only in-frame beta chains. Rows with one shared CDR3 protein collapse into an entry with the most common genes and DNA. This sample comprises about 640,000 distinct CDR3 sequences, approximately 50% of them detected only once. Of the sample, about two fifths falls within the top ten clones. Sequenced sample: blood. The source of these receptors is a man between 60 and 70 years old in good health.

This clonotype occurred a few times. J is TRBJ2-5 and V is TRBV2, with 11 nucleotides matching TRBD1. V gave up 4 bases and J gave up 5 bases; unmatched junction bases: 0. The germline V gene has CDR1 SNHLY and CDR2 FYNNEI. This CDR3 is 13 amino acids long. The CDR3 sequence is CASSGDRGETQYF. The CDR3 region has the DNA TGTGCCAGCAGTGGGGACAGGGGGGAGACCCAGTACTTC.

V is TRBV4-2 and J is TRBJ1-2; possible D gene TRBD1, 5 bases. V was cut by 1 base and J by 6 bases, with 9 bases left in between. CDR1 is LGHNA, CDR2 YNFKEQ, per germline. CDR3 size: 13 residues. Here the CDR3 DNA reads TGTGCCAGCAGCCAAGCCAGGGAGAATGGCTACACCTTC. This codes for CASSQARENGYTF.

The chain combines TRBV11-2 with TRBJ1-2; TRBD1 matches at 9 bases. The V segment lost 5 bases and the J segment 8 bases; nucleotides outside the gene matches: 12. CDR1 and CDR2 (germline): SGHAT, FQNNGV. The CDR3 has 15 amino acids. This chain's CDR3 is CASSPEGQGKRGYTF. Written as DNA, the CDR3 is TGTGCCAGCAGCCCCGAGGGACAGGGAAAGAGGGGCTACACCTTC.

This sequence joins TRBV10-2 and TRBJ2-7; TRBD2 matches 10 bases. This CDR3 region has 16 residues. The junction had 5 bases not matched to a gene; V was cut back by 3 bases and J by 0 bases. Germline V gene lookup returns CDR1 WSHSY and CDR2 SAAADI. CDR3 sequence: CASSDGTSATSYEQYF. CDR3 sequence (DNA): TGCGCCAGCAGTGACGGGACTAGCGCCACCTCCTACGAGCAGTACTTC.

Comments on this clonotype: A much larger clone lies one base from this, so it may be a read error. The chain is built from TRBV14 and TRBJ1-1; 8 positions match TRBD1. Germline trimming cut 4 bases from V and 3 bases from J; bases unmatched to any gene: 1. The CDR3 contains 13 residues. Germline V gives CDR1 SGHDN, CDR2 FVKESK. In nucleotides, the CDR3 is TGTGCCAGCAGCCGACAGGGGCACACTGAAGCTTTCTTT. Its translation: CASSRQGHTEAFF.

The CDR3: CASSQDNIGTSNEAFF. Written as DNA, the CDR3 is TGCGCCAGCAGCCAAGATAATATCGGGACATCTAATGAAGCTTTCTTT. V is TRBV4-1 and J is TRBJ1-1, with a possible D match to TRBD1 (6 bases). Trimming stripped 0 bases from V and 7 bases from J, with 18 bases between. The CDR3 consists of 16 residues. The germline gives CDR1 MGHRA, CDR2 YSYEKL.

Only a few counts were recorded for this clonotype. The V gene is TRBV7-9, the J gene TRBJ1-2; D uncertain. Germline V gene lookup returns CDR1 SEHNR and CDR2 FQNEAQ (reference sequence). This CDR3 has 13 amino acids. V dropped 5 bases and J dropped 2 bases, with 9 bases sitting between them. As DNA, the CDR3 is TGTGCCAGCAGCAAGACAACGAACTATGGCTACACCTTC. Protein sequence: CASSKTTNYGYTF.

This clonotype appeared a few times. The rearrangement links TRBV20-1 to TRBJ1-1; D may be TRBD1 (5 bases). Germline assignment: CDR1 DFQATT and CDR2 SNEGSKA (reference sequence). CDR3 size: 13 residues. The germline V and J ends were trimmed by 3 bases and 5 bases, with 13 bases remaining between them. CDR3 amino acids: CSASAGPGTEAFF. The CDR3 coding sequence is TGCAGTGCTAGTGCAGGGCCGGGTACTGAAGCTTTCTTT.

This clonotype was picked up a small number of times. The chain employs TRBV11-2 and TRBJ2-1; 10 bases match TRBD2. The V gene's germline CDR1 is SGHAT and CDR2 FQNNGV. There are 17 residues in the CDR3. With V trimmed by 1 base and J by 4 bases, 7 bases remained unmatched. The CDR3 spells CASSLGPTSGAYNEQFF. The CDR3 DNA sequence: TGTGCCAGCAGCTTAGGCCCCACTAGCGGGGCTTACAATGAGCAGTTCTTC.

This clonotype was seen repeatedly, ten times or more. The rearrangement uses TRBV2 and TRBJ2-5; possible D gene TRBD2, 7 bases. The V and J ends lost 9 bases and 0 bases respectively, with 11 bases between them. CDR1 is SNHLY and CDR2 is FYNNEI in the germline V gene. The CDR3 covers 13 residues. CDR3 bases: TGTGCCAGAGGGGGGGGGGACCAAGAGACCCAGTACTTC. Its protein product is CARGGGDQETQYF.

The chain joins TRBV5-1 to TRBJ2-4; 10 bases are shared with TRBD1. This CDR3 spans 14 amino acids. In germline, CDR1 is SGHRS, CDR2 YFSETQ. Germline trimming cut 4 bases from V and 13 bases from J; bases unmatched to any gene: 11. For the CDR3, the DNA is TGCGCCAGCAGCACAGGACAGGGGGTAAGGGAGCAGTACTTC. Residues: CASSTGQGVREQYF.

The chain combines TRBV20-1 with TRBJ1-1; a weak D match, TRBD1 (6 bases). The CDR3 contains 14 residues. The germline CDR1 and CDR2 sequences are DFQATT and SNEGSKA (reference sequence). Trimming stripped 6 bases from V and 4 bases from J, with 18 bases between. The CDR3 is CSATAGVWGTEAFF. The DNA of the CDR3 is TGCAGTGCCACAGCAGGGGTCTGGGGCACTGAAGCTTTCTTT.

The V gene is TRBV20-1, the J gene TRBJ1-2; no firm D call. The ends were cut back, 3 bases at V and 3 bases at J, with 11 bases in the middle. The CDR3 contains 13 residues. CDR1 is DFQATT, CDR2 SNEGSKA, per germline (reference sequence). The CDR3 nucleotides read TGCAGTGCTAGGCCCGGGTTCGACTATGGCTACACCTTC. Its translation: CSARPGFDYGYTF.

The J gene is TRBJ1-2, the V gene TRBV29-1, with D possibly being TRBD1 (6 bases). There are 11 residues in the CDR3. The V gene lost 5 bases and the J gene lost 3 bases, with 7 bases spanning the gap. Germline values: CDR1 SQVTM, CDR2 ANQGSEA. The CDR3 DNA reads TGCAGCGTTTACAGGGACTATGGCTACACCTTC. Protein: CSVYRDYGYTF.

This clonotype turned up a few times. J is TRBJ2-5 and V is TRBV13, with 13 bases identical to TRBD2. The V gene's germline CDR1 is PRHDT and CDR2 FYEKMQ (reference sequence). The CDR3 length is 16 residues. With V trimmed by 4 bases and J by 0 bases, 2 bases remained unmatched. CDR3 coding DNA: TGTGCCAGCAGCTGGACTAGCGGGGGATACCAAGAGACCCAGTACTTC. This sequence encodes CASSWTSGGYQETQYF.

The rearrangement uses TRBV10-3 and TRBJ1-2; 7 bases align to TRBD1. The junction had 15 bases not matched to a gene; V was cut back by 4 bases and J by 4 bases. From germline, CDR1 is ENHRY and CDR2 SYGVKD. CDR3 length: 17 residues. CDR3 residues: CAISVGTVTPGGYGYTF. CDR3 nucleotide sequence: TGTGCCATCAGTGTTGGGACAGTGACTCCCGGTGGCTATGGCTACACCTTC.

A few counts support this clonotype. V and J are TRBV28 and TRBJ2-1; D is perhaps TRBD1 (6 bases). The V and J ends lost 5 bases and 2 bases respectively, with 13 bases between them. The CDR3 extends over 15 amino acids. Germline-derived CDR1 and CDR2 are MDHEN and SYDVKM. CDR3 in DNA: TGTGCCAGCAGTAAAGACAGGCCCCCCTACAATGAGCAGTTCTTC. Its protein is CASSKDRPPYNEQFF.

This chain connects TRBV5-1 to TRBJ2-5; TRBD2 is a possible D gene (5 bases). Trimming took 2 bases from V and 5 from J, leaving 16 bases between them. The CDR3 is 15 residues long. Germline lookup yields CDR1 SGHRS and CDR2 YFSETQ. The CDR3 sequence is CASSLSGDAMETQYF. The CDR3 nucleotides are TGCGCCAGCAGCTTATCCGGGGATGCGATGGAGACCCAGTACTTC. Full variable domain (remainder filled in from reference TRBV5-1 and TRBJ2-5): KAGVTQTPRYLIKTRGQQVTLSCSPISGHRSVSWYQQTPGQGLQFLFEYFSETQRNKGNFPGRFSGRQFSNSRSEMNVSTLELGDSALYLCASSLSGDAMETQYFGPGTRLLVL.

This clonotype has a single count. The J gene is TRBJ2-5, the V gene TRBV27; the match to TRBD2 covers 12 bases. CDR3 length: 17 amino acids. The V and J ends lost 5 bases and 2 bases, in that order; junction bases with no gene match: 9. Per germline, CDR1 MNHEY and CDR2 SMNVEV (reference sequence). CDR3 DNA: TGTGCCAGCAGTCCTCGGACTAGCGGGGTCCCACAAGAGACCCAGTACTTC. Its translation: CASSPRTSGVPQETQYF.

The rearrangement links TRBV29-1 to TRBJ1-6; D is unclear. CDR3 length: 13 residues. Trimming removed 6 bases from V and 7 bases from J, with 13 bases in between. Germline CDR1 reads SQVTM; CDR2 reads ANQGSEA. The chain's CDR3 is CSVRPDGNSPLHF. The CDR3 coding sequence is TGCAGCGTCCGCCCGGACGGGAATTCACCCCTCCACTTT.